This T cell receptor (beta chain) was sequenced in a study of shared clonotypes between healthy human individuals. Whole-study results and caveats: Investigators expected sequencing depth to affect clonotype sharing among donors. Only blood was sampled, and tissue TCR repertoires likely differ from blood ones. The four-donor shared clonotypes exceeded non-shared clonotypes in generation probability, with non-shared ones scoring lower.

This table comes from immunoSEQ multiplex PCR, and its TCRdb copy is limited to in-frame clones, with some not included. Here the sample spans about 340,000 clones, about 73% being singletons. This CDR3 is built from 12 residues. V shed 5 bases and J shed 6 bases, with 11 bases lying between them. From germline, CDR1 is MNHNS and CDR2 SASEGT. The investigators split CD4+ cells into a CD45RA+ naive subset and a CD45RA-negative memory subset. As regards this clone: The antigen remains undetermined.

The gene calls are TRBV6-1 and TRBJ2-7; no clear D. The TCR sequence derives from a man in his thirties or forties in good health. Sequenced sample: memory CD4+ T cells sorted from blood. Stated subset: CD45RA-negative fraction. CDR3: CASSKDRAEQYF. The CDR3 region has the DNA TGTGCCAGCAGTAAGGACCGCGCCGAGCAGTACTTC.